The clone carrying this T cell receptor beta chain was detected only once. Germline loops: CDR1 SGHTA, CDR2 FQGNSA. This CDR3 comprises 15 residues. The J segment lost 4 bases and the V segment lost 0 bases, leaving 5 bases of the junction unmatched. This specimen comes from a study of T cell responses to AZD1222 COVID-19 vaccine. Assay used: immunoSEQ multiplex PCR; TCRdb lists only in-frame clones, some missing. The sample has around 180,000 clones; 90% are singletons. The TCR sequence derives from an adult in good health. The gene calls are TRBV7-2 and TRBJ1-2; 7 nucleotides line up with TRBD1. The material was peripheral blood, obtained on day 0 of AZD1222 vaccination. CDR3 sequence reads: CASSLAGGGVYGYTF. In nucleotides, the CDR3 is TGTGCCAGCAGCTTAGCGGGAGGGGGCGTCTATGGCTACACCTTC. Together with reference TRBV7-2 and TRBJ1-2, the CDR3 gives the full variable domain: GAGVSQSPSNKVTEKGKDVELRCDPISGHTALYWYRQSLGQGLEFLIYFQGNSAPDKSGLPSDRFSAERTGGSVSTLTIQRTQQEDSAVYLCASSLAGGGVYGYTFGSGTRLTVV.